This T cell receptor (beta chain) was captured by sequencing in a study of PD-L1 blockade in urothelial cancer. On the study more broadly: Once treatment had started, blood was analyzed at 3 weeks (second dose) and again at 6 weeks.

Peripheral blood mononuclear cells were collected from every patient before and during treatment, yielding between 1 and 8 samples per patient. Each PCR had synthetic TCR analog templates added to it as a spike-in. Measured with immunoSEQ multiplex PCR; TCRdb has only the in-frame clones, and not every one. The sample includes about 45,000 clones, 85% to 90% of them seen just once. J was trimmed by 2 bases and V by 8 bases; bases with no gene match: 6. Germline V gene lookup returns CDR1 MGHRA and CDR2 YSYEKL. The CDR3 loop spans 15 amino acids. Sequenced material: PBMCs, taken around atezolizumab (anti-PD-L1) treatment. The sequence derives from a woman aged 55-70 years with urothelial cancer. The rearrangement uses TRBV4-1 and TRBJ2-1, with TRBD1 matching over 10 bases. The CDR3 DNA reads as TGCGCCAGCGGAGAGGGACAGGGGCCCTACAATGAGCAGTTCTTC. Residues: CASGEGQGPYNEQFF.